What follows describes a single T cell receptor (beta chain). Germline CDR1 SGHNT, CDR2 YYREEE (reference sequence). J was trimmed by 5 bases and V by 0 bases; bases with no gene match: 4. This CDR3 region has 14 residues. The sample comes from a study of blood T cell repertoires in COVID-19. Study-wide background: From the United States, Italy and Spain came samples of acute and convalescent COVID-19. The analysed material was cDNA or gDNA that came from T cells, B-cell-depleted T cells, or PBMCs.

As processed by the authors: Counts of nucleated cells, estimated from reference gene primer amplification, were obtained. The data were produced by immunoSEQ multiplex PCR, yet TCRdb's version contains in-frame clones alone and is incomplete. Clonal size and the V and J genes are those of that table, whereas D and trimming came from the DNA. The sample has approximately 120,000 clones; 85% are singletons. The rearrangement uses TRBV5-4 and TRBJ1-2; TRBD1 aligns across 7 bases. The sample consisted of peripheral blood. The TCR comes from a woman older than 75 with acute or convalescent COVID-19. The CDR3 DNA reads as TGTGCCAGCAGCTTGGGGACAGGCGATTATGGCTACACCTTC. As protein: CASSLGTGDYGYTF.